This record concerns one T cell receptor beta chain sequence. This sample is drawn from a study of T cell changes during pregnancy in multiple sclerosis. V lost 5 bases to trimming and J lost 0 bases, with 11 bases between them. The CDR3 totals 15 residues. Germline assignment: CDR1 SGHVS and CDR2 FNYEAQ. Sequencing was performed with immunoSEQ multiplex PCR; in TCRdb, only in-frame clones are kept and a portion is missing. The profile shows approximately 83,000 clones, 90% to 95% of them singletons. This chain joins TRBV7-6 and TRBJ1-3; D gene unclear. The sequencing here drew on peripheral blood, taken in the third trimester of pregnancy. The sequence derives from a female donor with multiple sclerosis, enrolled in a pregnancy study. The CDR3, as DNA: TGTGCCAGCAGCCCTCCCAGTTTCTCTGGAAACACCATATATTTT. This encodes CASSPPSFSGNTIYF. Full variable domain (outside the CDR3, taken from reference TRBV7-6 and TRBJ1-3): GAGVSQSPRYKVTKRGQDVALRCDPISGHVSLYWYRQALGQGPEFLTYFNYEAQQDKSGLPNDRFSAERPEGSISTLTIQRTEQRDSAMYRCASSPPSFSGNTIYFGEGSWLTVV.